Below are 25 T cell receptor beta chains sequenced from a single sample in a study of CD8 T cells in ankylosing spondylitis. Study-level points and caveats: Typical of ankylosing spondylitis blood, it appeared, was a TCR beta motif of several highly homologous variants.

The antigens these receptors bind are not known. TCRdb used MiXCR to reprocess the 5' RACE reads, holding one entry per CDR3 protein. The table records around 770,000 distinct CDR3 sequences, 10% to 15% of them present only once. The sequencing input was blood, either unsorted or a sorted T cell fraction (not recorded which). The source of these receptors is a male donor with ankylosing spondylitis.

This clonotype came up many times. The CDR3 DNA sequence: TGTGCCATCAGTACAGGGGGGTGGACTGAAGCTTTCTTT. Its protein is CAISTGGWTEAFF. The gene calls are TRBV10-3 and TRBJ1-1; TRBD1 matches 8 bases. Germline lookup yields CDR1 ENHRY and CDR2 SYGVKD. V lost 5 bases to trimming and J lost 5 bases; unmatched junction nucleotides: 4. The length of the CDR3 is 13 residues.

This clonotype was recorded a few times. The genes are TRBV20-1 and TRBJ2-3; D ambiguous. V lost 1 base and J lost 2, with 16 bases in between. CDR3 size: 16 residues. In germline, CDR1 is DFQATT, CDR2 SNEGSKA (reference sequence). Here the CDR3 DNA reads TGCAGTGCTAGAGGAAGATCCCAAGGCAACACAGATACGCAGTATTTT. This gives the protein CSARGRSQGNTDTQYF.

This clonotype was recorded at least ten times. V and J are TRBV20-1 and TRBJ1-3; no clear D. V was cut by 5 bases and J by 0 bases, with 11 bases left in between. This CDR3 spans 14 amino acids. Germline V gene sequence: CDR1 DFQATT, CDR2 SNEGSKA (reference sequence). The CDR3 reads CSAESPSSGNTIYF. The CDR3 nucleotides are TGCAGTGCTGAAAGTCCAAGCTCTGGAAACACCATATATTTT.

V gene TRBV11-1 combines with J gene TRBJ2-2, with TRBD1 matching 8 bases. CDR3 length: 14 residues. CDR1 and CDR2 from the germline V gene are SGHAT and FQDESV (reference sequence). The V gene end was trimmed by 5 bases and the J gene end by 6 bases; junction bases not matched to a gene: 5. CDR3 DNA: TGTGCCAGCAGCAAGACAGGGGTGGCCGGGGAGCTGTTTTTT. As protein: CASSKTGVAGELFF.

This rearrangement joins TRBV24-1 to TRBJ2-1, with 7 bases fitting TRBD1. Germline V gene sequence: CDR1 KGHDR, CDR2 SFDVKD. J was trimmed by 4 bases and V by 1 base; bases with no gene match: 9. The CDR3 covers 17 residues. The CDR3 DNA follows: TGTGCCACCAGTGATTTCCTGACAGGGTCTTCATACAATGAGCAGTTCTTC. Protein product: CATSDFLTGSSYNEQFF.

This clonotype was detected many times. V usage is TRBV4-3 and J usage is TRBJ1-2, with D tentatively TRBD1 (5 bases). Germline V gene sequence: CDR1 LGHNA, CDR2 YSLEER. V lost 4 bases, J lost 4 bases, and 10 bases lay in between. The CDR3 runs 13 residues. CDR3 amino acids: CASSPRQFYGYTF. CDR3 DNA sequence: TGCGCCAGCAGCCCTCGACAGTTCTATGGCTACACCTTC.

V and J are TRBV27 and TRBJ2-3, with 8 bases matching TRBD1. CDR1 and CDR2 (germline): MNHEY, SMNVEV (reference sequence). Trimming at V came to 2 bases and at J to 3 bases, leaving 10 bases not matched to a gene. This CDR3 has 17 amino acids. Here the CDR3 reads CASSLPGQAAGTDTQYF. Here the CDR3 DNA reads TGTGCCAGCAGTTTACCGGGACAGGCCGCTGGGACAGATACGCAGTATTTT.

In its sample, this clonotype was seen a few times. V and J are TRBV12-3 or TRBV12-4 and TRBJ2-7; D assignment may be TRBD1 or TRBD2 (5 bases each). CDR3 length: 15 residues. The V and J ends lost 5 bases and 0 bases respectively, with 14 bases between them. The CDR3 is CASSPRGESSYEQYF. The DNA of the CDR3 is TGTGCCAGCAGTCCCCGAGGGGAGAGCTCCTACGAGCAGTACTTC.

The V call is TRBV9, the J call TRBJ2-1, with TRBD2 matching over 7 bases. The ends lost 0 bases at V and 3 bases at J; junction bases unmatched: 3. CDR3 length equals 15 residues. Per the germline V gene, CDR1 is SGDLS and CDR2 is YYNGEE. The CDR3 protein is CASSVASGVYNEQFF. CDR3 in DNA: TGTGCCAGCAGCGTAGCCAGCGGGGTCTACAATGAGCAGTTCTTC.

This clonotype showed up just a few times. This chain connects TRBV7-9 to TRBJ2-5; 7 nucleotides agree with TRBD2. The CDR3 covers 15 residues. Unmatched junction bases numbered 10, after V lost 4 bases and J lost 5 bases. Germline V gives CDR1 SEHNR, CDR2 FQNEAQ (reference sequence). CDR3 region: CASSSIGTTWETQYF. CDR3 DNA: TGTGCCAGCAGCTCGATCGGGACTACATGGGAGACCCAGTACTTC.

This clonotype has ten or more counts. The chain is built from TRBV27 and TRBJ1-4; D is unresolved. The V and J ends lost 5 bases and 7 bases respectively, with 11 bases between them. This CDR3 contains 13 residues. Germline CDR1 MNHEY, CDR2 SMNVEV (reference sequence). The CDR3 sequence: CASSPRRGEKLFF. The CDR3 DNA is TGTGCCAGCAGTCCCCGACGGGGTGAAAAACTGTTTTTT.

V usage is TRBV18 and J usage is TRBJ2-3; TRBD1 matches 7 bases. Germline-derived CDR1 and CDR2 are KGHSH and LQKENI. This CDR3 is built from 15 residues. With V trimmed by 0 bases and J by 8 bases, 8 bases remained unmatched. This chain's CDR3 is CASSPPAVYRGTQYF. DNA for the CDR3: TGTGCCAGCTCACCACCGGCCGTCTACAGGGGTACGCAGTATTTT.

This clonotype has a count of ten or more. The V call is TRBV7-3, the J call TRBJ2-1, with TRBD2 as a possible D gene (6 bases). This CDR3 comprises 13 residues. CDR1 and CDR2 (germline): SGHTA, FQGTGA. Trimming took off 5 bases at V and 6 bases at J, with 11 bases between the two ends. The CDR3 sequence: CASSLRRGNEQFF. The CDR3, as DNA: TGTGCCAGCAGCCTGAGGAGGGGCAATGAGCAGTTCTTC. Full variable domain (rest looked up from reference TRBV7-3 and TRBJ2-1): GAGVSQTPSNKVTEKGKYVELRCDPISGHTALYWYRQSLGQGPEFLIYFQGTGAADDSGLPNDRFFAVRPEGSVSTLKIQRTERGDSAVYLCASSLRRGNEQFFGPGTRLTVL.

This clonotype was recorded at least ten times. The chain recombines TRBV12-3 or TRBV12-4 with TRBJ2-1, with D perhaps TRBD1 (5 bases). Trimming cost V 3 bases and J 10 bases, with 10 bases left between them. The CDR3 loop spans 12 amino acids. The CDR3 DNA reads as TGTGCCAGCAGTTTGCGTGGGGCCGAGCAGTTCTTC. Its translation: CASSLRGAEQFF.

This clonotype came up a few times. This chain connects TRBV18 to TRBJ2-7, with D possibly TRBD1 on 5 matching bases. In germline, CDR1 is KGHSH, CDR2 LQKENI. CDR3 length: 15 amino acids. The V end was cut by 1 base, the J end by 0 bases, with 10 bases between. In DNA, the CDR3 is TGTGCCAGCTCACCACAGGGGATGAGCTCCTACGAGCAGTACTTC. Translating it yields CASSPQGMSSYEQYF.

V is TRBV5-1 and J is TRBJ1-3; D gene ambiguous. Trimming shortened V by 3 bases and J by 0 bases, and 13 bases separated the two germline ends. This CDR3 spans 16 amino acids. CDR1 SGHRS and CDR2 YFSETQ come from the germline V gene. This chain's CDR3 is CASSSVNPASGNTIYF. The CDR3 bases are TGCGCCAGCAGCTCGGTGAACCCTGCCTCTGGAAACACCATATATTTT.

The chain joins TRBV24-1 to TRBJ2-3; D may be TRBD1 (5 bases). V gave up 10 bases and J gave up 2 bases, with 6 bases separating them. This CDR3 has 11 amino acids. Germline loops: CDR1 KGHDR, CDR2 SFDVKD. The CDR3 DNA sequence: TGTGCCACTGGGGCCACAGATACGCAGTATTTT. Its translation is CATGATDTQYF.

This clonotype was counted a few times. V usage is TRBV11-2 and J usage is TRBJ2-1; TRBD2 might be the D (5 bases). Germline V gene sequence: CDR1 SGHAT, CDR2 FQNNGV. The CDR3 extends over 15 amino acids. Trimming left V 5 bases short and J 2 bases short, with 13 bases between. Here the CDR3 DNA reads TGTGCCAGCAGCCCCAAGAGGGCCCCCTACAATGAGCAGTTCTTC. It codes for CASSPKRAPYNEQFF.

CDR3 sequence reads: CASSPWLGAPGELFF. Written as DNA, the CDR3 is TGTGCCAGCAGCCCCTGGTTAGGAGCCCCCGGGGAGCTGTTTTTT. The chain links TRBV12-3 or TRBV12-4 to TRBJ2-2; D unclear. The V end lost 6 bases, the J end lost 6 bases, and 17 bases lay between the germline ends. The CDR3 has 15 residues.

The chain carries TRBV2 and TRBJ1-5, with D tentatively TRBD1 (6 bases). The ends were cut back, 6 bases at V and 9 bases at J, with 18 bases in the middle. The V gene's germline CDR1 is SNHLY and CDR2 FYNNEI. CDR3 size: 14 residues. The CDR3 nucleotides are TGTGCCAGCAGGTGGGACATCAATGGAGGGCCCCAGCATTTT. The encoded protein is CASRWDINGGPQHF. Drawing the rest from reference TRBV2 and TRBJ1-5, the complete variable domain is EPEVTQTPSHQVTQMGQEVILRCVPISNHLYFYWYRQILGQKVEFLVSFYNNEISEKSEIFDDQFSVERPDGSNFTLKIRSTKLEDSAMYFCASRWDINGGPQHFGDGTRLSIL.

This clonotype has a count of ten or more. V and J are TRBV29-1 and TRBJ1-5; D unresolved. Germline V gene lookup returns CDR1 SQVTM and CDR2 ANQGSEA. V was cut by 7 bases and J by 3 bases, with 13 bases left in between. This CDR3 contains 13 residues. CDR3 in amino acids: CSAQGSLNQPQHF. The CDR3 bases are TGCAGCGCTCAAGGCAGTCTCAATCAGCCCCAGCATTTT.

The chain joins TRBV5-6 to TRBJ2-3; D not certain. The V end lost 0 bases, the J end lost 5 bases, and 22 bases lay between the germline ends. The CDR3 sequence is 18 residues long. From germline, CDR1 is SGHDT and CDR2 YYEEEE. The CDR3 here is CASSLAKLNAFRKDTQYF. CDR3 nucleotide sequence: TGTGCCAGCAGCTTGGCCAAGTTGAATGCGTTTCGGAAAGATACGCAGTATTTT.

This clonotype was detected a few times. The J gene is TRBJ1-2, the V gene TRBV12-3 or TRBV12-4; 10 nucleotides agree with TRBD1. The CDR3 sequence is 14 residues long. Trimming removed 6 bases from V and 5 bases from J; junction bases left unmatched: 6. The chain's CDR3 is CASRRDRGLYGYTF. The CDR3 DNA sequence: TGTGCCAGCAGACGGGACAGGGGACTTTATGGCTACACCTTC.

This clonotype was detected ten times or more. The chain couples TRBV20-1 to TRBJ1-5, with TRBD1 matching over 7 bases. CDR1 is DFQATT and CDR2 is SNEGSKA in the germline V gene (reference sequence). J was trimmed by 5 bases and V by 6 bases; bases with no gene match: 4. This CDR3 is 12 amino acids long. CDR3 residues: CSAGQRYQPQHF. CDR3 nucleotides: TGCAGTGCGGGACAGCGATATCAGCCCCAGCATTTT.

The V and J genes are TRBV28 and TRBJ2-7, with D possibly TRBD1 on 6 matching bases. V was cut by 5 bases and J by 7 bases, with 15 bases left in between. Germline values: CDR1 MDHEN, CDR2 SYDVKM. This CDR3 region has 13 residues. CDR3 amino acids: CASSLQQGLEQYF. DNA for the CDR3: TGTGCCAGCAGTCTACAACAGGGATTAGAGCAGTACTTC.